The entry that follows covers one T cell receptor (beta chain) sequence. The CDR3 consists of 17 residues. V gave up 0 bases and J gave up 4 bases, with 18 bases separating them. Clones were sequenced by immunoSEQ multiplex PCR, and TCRdb holds only the in-frame ones, with some missing. The repertoire holds fewer than 250,000 clones, with 84% as singletons. The sample belongs to a study of blood T cell repertoires in COVID-19. Turning to the study itself: PBMCs, B-cell-depleted T cells, or T cells provided the cDNA or gDNA that made up the material.

In assigning cohorts, the study relied on participant-reported clinical history. The V gene is TRBV23-1, the J gene TRBJ1-2; possibly TRBD1 for D (6 bases). TRBV23-1 is annotated as an ORF whose role is uncertain. Sample: PBMCs or T cells enriched from blood (not recorded which). This receptor was obtained from a woman in her 30s who had been exposed to COVID-19. The CDR3 protein is CASSQSPQNRECYGYTF. The CDR3 nucleotides are TGCGCCAGCAGTCAATCCCCTCAAAACAGGGAATGCTATGGCTACACCTTC.